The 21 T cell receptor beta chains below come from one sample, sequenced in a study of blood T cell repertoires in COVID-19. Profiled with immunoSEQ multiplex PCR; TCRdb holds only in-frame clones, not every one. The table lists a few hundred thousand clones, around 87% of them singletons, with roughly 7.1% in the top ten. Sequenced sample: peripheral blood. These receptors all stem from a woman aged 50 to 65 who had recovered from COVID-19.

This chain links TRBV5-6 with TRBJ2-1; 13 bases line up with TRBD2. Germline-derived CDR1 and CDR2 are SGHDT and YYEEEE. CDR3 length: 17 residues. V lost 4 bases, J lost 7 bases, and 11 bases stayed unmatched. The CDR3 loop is CASSVLLAGGLSNEQFF. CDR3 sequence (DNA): TGTGCCAGCAGCGTTTTACTAGCGGGGGGGTTATCGAATGAGCAGTTCTTC.

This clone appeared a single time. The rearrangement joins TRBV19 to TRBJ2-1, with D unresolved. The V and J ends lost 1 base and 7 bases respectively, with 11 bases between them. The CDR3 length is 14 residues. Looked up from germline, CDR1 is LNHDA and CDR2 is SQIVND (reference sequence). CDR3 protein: CASSIVASRNEQFF. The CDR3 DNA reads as TGTGCCAGTAGTATAGTAGCCTCTAGGAATGAGCAGTTCTTC.

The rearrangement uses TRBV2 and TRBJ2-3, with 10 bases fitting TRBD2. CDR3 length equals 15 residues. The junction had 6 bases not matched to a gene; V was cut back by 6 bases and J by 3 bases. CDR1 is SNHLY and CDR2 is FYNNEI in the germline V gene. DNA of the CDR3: TGTGCCAGCAGACAACTAGCGGGATTGACAGATACGCAGTATTTT. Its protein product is CASRQLAGLTDTQYF.

This chain's CDR3 is CASSYGQLYEQYF. The CDR3 coding sequence is TGTGCCAGCAGTTACGGACAGCTCTACGAGCAGTACTTC. The J gene is TRBJ2-7, the V gene TRBV6-5, with D perhaps matching TRBD1 (6 bases). Trimming shortened V by 2 bases and J by 3 bases, and 8 bases separated the two germline ends. This CDR3 contains 13 residues. The germline V gene encodes CDR1 MNHEY and CDR2 SVGAGI.

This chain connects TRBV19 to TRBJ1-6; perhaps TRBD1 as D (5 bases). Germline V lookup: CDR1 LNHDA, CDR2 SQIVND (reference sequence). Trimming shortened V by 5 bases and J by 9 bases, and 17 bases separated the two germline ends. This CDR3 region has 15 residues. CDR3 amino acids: CASSLVAGRGSPLHF. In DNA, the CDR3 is TGTGCCAGTAGTCTCGTGGCGGGGCGAGGTTCACCCCTCCACTTT. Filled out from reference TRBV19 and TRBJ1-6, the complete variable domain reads DGGITQSPKYLFRKEGQNVTLSCEQNLNHDAMYWYRQDPGQGLRLIYYSQIVNDFQKGDIAEGYSVSREKKESFPLTVTSAQKNPTAFYLCASSLVAGRGSPLHFGNGTRLTVT.

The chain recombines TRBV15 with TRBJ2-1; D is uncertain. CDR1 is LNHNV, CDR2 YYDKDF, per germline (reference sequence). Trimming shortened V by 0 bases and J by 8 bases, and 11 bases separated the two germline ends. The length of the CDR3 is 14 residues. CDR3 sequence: CATSRDEELHEQFF. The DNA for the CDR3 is TGTGCCACCAGCAGAGATGAGGAGTTACATGAGCAGTTCTTC.

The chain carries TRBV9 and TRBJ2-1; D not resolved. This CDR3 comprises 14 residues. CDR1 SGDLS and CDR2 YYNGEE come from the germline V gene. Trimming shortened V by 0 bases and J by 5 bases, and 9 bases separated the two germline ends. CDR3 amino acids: CASSVGLANNEQFF. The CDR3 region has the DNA TGTGCCAGCAGCGTAGGGTTGGCCAACAATGAGCAGTTCTTC.

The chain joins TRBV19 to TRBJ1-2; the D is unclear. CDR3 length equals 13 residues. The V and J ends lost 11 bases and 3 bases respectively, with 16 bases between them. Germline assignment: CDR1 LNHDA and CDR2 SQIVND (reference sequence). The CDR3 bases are TGTGCCTCAAAGGGAGGGCGCGACTATGGCTACACCTTC. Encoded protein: CASKGGRDYGYTF.

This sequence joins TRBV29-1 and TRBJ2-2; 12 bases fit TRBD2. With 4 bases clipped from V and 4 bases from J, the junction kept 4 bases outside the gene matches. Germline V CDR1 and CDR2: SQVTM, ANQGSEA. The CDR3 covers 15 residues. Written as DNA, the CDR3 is TGCAGCGTTGGGCGGACTAGCGGGGTCACCGGGGAGCTGTTTTTT. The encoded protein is CSVGRTSGVTGELFF.

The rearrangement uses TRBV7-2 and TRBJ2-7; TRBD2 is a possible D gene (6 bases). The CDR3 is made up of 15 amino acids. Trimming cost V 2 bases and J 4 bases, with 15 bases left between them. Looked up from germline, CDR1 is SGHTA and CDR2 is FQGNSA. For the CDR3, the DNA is TGTGCCAGCAGCTTACGGCGGGGAAGAGGGTACGAGCAGTACTTC. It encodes CASSLRRGRGYEQYF.

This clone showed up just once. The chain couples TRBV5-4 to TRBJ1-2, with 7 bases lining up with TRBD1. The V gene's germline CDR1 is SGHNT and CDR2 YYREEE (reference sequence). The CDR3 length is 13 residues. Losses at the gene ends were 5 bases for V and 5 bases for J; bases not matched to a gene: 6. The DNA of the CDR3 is TGTGCCAGCAGTCATGACAGGGAGTATGGCTACACCTTC. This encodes CASSHDREYGYTF.

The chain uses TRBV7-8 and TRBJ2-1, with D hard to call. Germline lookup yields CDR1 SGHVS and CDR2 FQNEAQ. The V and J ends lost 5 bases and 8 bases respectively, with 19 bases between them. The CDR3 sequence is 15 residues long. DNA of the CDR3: TGTGCCAGCAGCCCCACCGGGTCCCGTATTGATGAGCAGTTCTTC. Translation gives CASSPTGSRIDEQFF.

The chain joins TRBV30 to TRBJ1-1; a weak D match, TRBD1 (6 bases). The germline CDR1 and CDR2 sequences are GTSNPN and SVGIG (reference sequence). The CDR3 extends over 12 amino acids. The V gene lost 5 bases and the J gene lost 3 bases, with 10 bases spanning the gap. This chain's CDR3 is CAWGRQDTEAFF. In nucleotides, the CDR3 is TGTGCCTGGGGGAGACAGGACACTGAAGCTTTCTTT.

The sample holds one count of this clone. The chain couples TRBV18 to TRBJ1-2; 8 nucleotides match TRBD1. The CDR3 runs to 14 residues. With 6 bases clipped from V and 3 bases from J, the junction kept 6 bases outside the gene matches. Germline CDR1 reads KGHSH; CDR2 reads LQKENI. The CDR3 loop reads CASSTDRAYYGYTF. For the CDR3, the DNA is TGTGCCAGCTCCACGGACAGGGCCTACTATGGCTACACCTTC.

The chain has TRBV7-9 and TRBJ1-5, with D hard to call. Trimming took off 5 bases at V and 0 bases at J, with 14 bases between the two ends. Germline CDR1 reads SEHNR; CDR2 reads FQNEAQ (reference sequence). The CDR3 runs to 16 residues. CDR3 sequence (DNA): TGTGCCAGCAGCCACACCGGACTCTCTAGCAATCAGCCCCAGCATTTT. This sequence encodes CASSHTGLSSNQPQHF.

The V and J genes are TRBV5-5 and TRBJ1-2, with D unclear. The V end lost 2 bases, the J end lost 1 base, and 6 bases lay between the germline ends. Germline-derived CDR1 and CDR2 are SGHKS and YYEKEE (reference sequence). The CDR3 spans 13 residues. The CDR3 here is CASSFGDNYGYTF. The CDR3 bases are TGTGCCAGCAGCTTCGGAGATAACTATGGCTACACCTTC.

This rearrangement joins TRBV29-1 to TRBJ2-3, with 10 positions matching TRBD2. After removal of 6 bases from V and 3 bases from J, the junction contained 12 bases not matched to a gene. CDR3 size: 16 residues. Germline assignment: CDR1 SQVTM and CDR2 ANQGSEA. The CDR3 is CSVGDRLAGVTDTQYF. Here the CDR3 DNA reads TGCAGCGTGGGGGACCGACTAGCGGGCGTAACAGATACGCAGTATTTT.

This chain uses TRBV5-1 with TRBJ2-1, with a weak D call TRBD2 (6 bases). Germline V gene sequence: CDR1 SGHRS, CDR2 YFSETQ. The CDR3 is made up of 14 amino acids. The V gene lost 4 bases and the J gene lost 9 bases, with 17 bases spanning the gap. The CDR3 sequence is CASSLGLEAGEQFF. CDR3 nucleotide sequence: TGCGCCAGCAGCCTGGGACTCGAAGCTGGTGAGCAGTTCTTC.

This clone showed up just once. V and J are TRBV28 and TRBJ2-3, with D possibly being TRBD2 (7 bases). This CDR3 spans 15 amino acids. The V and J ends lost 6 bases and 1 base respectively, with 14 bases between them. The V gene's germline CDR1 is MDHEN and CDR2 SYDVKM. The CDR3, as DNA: TGTGCCAGCAGGGGGGGGGCCCTTGGCACAGATACGCAGTATTTT. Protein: CASRGGALGTDTQYF.

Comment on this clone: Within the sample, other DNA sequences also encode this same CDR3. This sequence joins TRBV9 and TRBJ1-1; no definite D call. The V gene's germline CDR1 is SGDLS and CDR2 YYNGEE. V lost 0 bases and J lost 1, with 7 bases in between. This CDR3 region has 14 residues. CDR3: CASSVGPENTEAFF. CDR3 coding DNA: TGTGCCAGCAGCGTAGGCCCAGAGAACACTGAAGCTTTCTTT.

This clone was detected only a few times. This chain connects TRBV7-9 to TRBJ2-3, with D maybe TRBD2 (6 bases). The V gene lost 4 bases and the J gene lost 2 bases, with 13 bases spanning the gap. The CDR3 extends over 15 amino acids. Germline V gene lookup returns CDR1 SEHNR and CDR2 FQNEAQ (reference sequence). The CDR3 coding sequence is TGTGCCAGCAGCTCCATGGGACTTACCACAGATACGCAGTATTTT. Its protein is CASSSMGLTTDTQYF.